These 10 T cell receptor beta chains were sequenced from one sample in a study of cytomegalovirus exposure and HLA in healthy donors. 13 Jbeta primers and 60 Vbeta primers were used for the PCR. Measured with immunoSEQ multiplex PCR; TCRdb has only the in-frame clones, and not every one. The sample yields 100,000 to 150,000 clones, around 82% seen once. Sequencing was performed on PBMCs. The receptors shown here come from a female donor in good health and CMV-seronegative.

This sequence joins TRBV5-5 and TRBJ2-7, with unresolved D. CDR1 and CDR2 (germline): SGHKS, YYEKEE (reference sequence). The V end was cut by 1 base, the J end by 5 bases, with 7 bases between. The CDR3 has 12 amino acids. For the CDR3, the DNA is TGTGCCAGCAGCTTGCTTCGGGACGAGCAGTACTTC. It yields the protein CASSLLRDEQYF.

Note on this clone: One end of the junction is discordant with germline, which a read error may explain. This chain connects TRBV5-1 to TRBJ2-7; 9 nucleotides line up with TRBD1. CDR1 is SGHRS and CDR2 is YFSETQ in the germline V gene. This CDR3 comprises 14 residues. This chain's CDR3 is CASSPGQGEGRAVF. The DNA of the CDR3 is TGCGCCAGCAGCCCGGGACAGGGAGAGGGACGAGCGGTATTC.

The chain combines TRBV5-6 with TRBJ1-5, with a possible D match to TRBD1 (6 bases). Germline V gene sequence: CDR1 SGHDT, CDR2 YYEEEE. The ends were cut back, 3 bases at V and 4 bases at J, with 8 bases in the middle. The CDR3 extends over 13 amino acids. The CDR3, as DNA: TGTGCCAGCAGCTACACAGGGAATCAGCCCCAGCATTTT. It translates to CASSYTGNQPQHF.

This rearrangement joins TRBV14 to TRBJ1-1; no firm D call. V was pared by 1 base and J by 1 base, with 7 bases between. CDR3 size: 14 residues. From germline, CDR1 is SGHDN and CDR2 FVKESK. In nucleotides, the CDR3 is TGTGCCAGCAGCCAAGCTTACAAGAACACTGAAGCTTTCTTT. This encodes CASSQAYKNTEAFF.

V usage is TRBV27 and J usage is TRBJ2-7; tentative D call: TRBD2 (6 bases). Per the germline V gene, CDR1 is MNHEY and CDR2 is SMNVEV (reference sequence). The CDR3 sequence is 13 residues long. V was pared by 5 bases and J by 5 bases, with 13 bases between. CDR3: CASSQQRRDEQYF. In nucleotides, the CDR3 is TGTGCCAGCAGTCAACAACGGAGGGACGAGCAGTACTTC.

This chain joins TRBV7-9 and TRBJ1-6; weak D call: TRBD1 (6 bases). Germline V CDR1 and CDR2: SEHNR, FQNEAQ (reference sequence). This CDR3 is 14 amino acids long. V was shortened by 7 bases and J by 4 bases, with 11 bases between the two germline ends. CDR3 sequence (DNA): TGTGCCAGCACCCCCGGACAGTATAATTCACCCCTCCACTTT. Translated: CASTPGQYNSPLHF.

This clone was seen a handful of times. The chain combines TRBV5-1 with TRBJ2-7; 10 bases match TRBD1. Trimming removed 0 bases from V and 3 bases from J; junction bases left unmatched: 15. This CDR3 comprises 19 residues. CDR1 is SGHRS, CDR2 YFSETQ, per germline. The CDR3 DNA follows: TGCGCCAGCAGCTTGGAACGGACAGGGGGACCCGTACGAATCTACGAGCAGTACTTC. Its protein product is CASSLERTGGPVRIYEQYF.

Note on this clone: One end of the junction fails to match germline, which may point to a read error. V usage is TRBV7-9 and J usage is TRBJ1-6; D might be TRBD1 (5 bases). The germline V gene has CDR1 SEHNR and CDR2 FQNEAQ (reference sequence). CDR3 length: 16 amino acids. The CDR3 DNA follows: TGTTCCAGCAGCTCCCTCGGGGGATTAGATAATTCACCCCTCCACTTT. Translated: CSSSSLGGLDNSPLHF.

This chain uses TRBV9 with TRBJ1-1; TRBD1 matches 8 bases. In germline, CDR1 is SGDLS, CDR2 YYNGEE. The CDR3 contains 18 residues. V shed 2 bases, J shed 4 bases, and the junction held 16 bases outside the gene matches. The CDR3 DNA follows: TGTGCCAGCAGCGTTTCAAGTGGGACAGGAAGAAGGATCACTGAAGCTTTCTTT. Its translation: CASSVSSGTGRRITEAFF.

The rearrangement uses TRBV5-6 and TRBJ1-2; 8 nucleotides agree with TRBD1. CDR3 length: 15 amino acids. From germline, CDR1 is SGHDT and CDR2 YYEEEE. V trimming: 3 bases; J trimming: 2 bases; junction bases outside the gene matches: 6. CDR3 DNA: TGTGCCAGCAGCTCCGGGACAGGAGTAAACTATGGCTACACCTTC. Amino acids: CASSSGTGVNYGYTF.